This paragraph reports one TCR beta chain. These data belong to a study of control samples from healthy donors and cancer patients. CDR3 length equals 13 residues. Germline CDR1 reads SNHLY; CDR2 reads FYNNEI. V was pared by 2 bases and J by 8 bases, with 9 bases between. Assay used: immunoSEQ multiplex PCR; TCRdb lists only in-frame clones, some missing. This sample has some 120,000 clones; approximately 89% occur once, and the top ten carry over 2.5%. The chain joins TRBV2 to TRBJ1-4, with no clear D. This TCR was recovered from a man in his sixties in good health. Material: blood. Written as DNA, the CDR3 is TGTGCCAGCAGTGAACGTTGGGAGGAAAAACTGTTTTTT. Encoded protein: CASSERWEEKLFF.